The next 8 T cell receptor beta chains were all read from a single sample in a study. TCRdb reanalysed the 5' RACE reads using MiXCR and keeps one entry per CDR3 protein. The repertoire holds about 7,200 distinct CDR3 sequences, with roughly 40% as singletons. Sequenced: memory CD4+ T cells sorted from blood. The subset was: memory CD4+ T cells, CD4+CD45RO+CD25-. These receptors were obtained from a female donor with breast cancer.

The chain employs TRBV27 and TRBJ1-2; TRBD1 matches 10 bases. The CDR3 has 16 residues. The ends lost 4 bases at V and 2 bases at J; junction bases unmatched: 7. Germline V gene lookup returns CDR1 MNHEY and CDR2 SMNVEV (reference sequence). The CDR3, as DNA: TGTGCCAGCAGTTCATCCTTGGACAGGGGGAACTATGGCTACACCTTC. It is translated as CASSSSLDRGNYGYTF.

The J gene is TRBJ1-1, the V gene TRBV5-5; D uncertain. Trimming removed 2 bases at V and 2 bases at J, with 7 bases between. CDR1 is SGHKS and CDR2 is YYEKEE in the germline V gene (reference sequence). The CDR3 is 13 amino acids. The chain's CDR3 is CASSFSANTEAFF. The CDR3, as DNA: TGTGCCAGCAGCTTTTCAGCCAACACTGAAGCTTTCTTT.

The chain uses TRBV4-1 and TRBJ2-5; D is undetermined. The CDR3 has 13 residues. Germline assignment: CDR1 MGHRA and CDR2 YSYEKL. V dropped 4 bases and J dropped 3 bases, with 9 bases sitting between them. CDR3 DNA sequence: TGCGCCAGCAGCCGTATCGTAAAAGAGACCCAGTACTTC. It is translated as CASSRIVKETQYF.

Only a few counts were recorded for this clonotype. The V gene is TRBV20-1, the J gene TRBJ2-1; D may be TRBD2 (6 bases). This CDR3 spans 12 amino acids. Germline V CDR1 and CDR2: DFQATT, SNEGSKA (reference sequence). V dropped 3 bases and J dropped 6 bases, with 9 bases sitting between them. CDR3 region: CSARRDLNEQFF. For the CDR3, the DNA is TGCAGTGCTAGGCGGGACCTCAATGAGCAGTTCTTC.

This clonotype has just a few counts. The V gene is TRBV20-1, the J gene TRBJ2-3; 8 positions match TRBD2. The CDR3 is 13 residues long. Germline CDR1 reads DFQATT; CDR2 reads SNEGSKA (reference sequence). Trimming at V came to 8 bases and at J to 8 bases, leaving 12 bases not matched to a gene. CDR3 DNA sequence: TGCAGTCCTGGGGTAGCGGGGATGGGTACGCAGTATTTT. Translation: CSPGVAGMGTQYF.

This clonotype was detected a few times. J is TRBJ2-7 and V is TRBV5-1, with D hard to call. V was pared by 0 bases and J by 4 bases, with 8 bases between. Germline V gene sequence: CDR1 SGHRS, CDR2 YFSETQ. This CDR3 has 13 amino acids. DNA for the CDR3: TGCGCCAGCAGCTTGGCTCAGTCGTACGAGCAGTACTTC. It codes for CASSLAQSYEQYF.

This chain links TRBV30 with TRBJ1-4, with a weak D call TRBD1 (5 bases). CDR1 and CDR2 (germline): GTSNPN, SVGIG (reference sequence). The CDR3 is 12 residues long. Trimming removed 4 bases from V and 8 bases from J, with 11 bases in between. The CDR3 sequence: CAWNLRQEKLFF. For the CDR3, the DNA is TGTGCCTGGAATCTAAGACAGGAAAAACTGTTTTTT.

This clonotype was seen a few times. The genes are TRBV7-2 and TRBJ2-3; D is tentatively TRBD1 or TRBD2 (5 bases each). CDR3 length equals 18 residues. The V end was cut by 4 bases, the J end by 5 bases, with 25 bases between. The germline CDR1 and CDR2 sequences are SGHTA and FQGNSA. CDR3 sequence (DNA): TGTGCCAGCAGCTCCCTCCCTTGGGGGAGCCCGGCGGGAGATACGCAGTATTTT. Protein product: CASSSLPWGSPAGDTQYF.